The clone carrying this T cell receptor beta chain was counted ten times or more. Its antigen is not known. CDR3 length: 16 amino acids. V shed 1 base, J shed 5 bases, and the junction held 4 bases outside the gene matches. Germline V gene lookup returns CDR1 SGHKS and CDR2 YYEKEE (reference sequence). The record originates from a study of response to subunit inactivated influenza vaccine. TCRdb used MiXCR to reprocess the RT-PCR reads, holding one entry per CDR3 protein. The sample holds about 650,000 distinct CDR3 sequences, approximately 14% seen once. Study results and caveats: Every seasonal influenza vaccination brings in few new T cells, the authors suggested.

This rearrangement joins TRBV5-5 to TRBJ2-2, with TRBD2 matching over 11 bases. The source is a man in his fifties or sixties who received an inactivated influenza vaccine. The sample here was PBMCs from blood, taken less than 13 days after vaccination. The CDR3 here is CASSLLTSGDTGELFF. The CDR3 DNA follows: TGTGCCAGCAGCTTGTTGACTAGCGGGGATACCGGGGAGCTGTTTTTT.